This T cell receptor (beta chain) is drawn from a study of cytotoxic CD8 clonotypes in ibrutinib-treated CLL. The CDR3 has 17 residues. Trimming shortened V by 5 bases and J by 5 bases, and 24 bases separated the two germline ends. CDR1 SNHLY and CDR2 FYNNEI come from the germline V gene. A note on this clone: The antigen is unknown.

Assay: immunoSEQ multiplex PCR; the TCRdb copy retains only in-frame clones and omits some. The sample carries some 200,000 clones, 55% to 85% recorded once. Study outcomes and limitations: The public clonotypes identified were infrequent and showed contraction or stability on treatment. At ibrutinib response, clonality increased, and at progression it declined back toward baseline. Relative to age-matched healthy donors, clonality at baseline was higher, and it tracked circulating CD8+ T-cell counts.

This receptor was obtained from a human donor with chronic lymphocytic leukemia. The material was PBMCs, obtained after 24 months of ibrutinib treatment. The chain recombines TRBV2 with TRBJ2-5; D is possibly TRBD1 or TRBD2 (5 bases each). The CDR3 region is CASSHILPGPLGETQYF. The CDR3 nucleotides read TGTGCCAGCAGTCATATACTCCCGGGACCTCTGGGGGAGACCCAGTACTTC.